This entry lists 31 T cell receptor beta chains sequenced from one sample in a study of T cell changes during pregnancy in multiple sclerosis. This table comes from immunoSEQ multiplex PCR, and its TCRdb copy is limited to in-frame clones, with some not included. Here the sample spans 50,000 or so clones, approximately 92% being singletons. Here the sequenced sample was CD4+ T cells from peripheral blood mononuclear cells, taken in the third trimester of pregnancy. Receptor source: a female donor with multiple sclerosis, enrolled in a pregnancy study.

This chain connects TRBV6-4 to TRBJ2-3; 9 nucleotides line up with TRBD2. Losses at the gene ends were 3 bases for V and 4 bases for J; bases not matched to a gene: 2. The CDR3 has 14 residues. The germline V gene encodes CDR1 MRHNA and CDR2 SNTAGT. CDR3 coding DNA: TGTGCCAGCAGTGAAGTAGCGGGGGCAGATACGCAGTATTTT. This encodes CASSEVAGADTQYF.

This clone was seen a handful of times. This chain joins TRBV30 and TRBJ1-5; D not certain. This CDR3 is built from 13 residues. V lost 0 bases and J lost 4, with 7 bases in between. Germline V gene data show CDR1 as GTSNPN and CDR2 as SVGIG (reference sequence). In DNA form, the CDR3 reads TGTGCCTGGAGTGTAGAGGCTAATCAGCCCCAGCATTTT. Protein sequence: CAWSVEANQPQHF.

This clone was seen once. The chain links TRBV6-5 to TRBJ2-3, with 13 positions matching TRBD2. The CDR3 has 14 residues. Germline-derived CDR1 and CDR2 are MNHEY and SVGAGI. Trimming cost V 6 bases and J 5 bases; bases outside gene matches: 2. The CDR3 sequence is CASRTSGRGDTQYF. The DNA for the CDR3 is TGTGCCAGCAGAACTAGCGGGAGGGGAGATACGCAGTATTTT.

The chain uses TRBV5-1 and TRBJ1-1; TRBD1 is a possible D gene (5 bases). The CDR3 runs to 15 residues. The V end was cut by 0 bases, the J end by 5 bases, with 14 bases between. Germline CDR1 and CDR2: SGHRS and YFSETQ. The CDR3 spells CASSLAETGGTEAFF. CDR3 DNA sequence: TGCGCCAGCAGCTTGGCCGAGACCGGGGGTACTGAAGCTTTCTTT.

The rearrangement joins TRBV19 to TRBJ2-3; D remains ambiguous. The CDR3 loop spans 11 amino acids. V lost 9 bases and J lost 11, with 15 bases in between. Germline CDR1 LNHDA, CDR2 SQIVND (reference sequence). The CDR3 sequence: CARGDFSMQYF. The CDR3 DNA follows: TGTGCCAGAGGAGACTTCAGTATGCAGTATTTT.

This clone has a single count. The rearrangement uses TRBV9 and TRBJ2-2; perhaps TRBD1 as D (5 bases). V dropped 0 bases and J dropped 7 bases, with 7 bases sitting between them. Germline CDR1 is SGDLS and CDR2 is YYNGEE. This CDR3 region has 13 residues. The CDR3, as DNA: TGTGCCAGCAGCGTAGAGGGGAACGGGGAGCTGTTTTTT. Amino acids: CASSVEGNGELFF.

This chain links TRBV21-1 with TRBJ2-7; the table's D gene call, TRBD2, was not cross checked with the DNA. TRBV21-1 counts as a pseudogene. The CDR3 covers 15 residues. The CDR3 is CASSKGGGSTYEQYF. The CDR3 nucleotides read TGTGCCAGCAGCAAGGGGGGCGGGAGCACCTACGAGCAGTACTTC.

The chain is built from TRBV5-4 and TRBJ2-5, with TRBD2 matching 10 bases. The CDR3 covers 15 residues. Germline CDR1 is SGHNT and CDR2 is YYREEE (reference sequence). The J segment lost 5 bases and the V segment lost 1 base, leaving 5 bases of the junction unmatched. This chain's CDR3 is CASSLSGGAGETQYF. The CDR3 DNA reads TGTGCCAGCAGCTTGAGCGGGGGGGCCGGCGAGACCCAGTACTTC.

The chain carries TRBV6-6 and TRBJ1-5; TRBD1 matches 8 bases. V was pared by 7 bases and J by 7 bases, with 12 bases of the junction left unmatched. Germline V gene lookup returns CDR1 MNHNY and CDR2 SVGAGI (reference sequence). This CDR3 is 15 amino acids long. The DNA for the CDR3 is TGTGCCAGCACCCCAAACAGGGGGTATAGCCAGCCCCAGCATTTT. This gives the protein CASTPNRGYSQPQHF.

J is TRBJ2-7 and V is TRBV19, with TRBD1 matching over 7 bases. CDR1 is LNHDA and CDR2 is SQIVND in the germline V gene (reference sequence). V dropped 4 bases and J dropped 1; count of bases not matched to a gene: 7. CDR3 length: 15 amino acids. The CDR3 region has the DNA TGTGCCAGTAGTAGGAACAGGGGTCGGTCCTACGAGCAGTACTTC. It yields the protein CASSRNRGRSYEQYF.

The gene calls are TRBV19 and TRBJ2-5; maybe TRBD2 (7 bases). Germline V CDR1 and CDR2: LNHDA, SQIVND (reference sequence). The V and J ends lost 5 bases and 4 bases respectively, with 20 bases between them. CDR3 length: 16 amino acids. The CDR3 here is CASSGGDAGARETQYF. Here the CDR3 DNA reads TGTGCCAGTAGTGGGGGGGACGCAGGGGCTAGAGAGACCCAGTACTTC.

The rearrangement uses TRBV28 and TRBJ2-1; 8 positions match TRBD2. This CDR3 is 21 amino acids long. The V gene end was trimmed by 1 base and the J gene end by 3 bases; junction bases not matched to a gene: 20. The germline V gene encodes CDR1 MDHEN and CDR2 SYDVKM. The CDR3 loop reads CASSLSRSGGAGGFRYNEQFF. The DNA for the CDR3 is TGTGCCAGCAGTTTATCCCGGTCCGGTGGGGCGGGAGGTTTCCGCTACAATGAGCAGTTCTTC.

The chain has TRBV27 and TRBJ1-5; TRBD1 matches 7 bases. The V gene end was trimmed by 3 bases and the J gene end by 2 bases; junction bases not matched to a gene: 1. This CDR3 is 14 amino acids long. Per germline, CDR1 MNHEY and CDR2 SMNVEV (reference sequence). The CDR3 DNA sequence: TGTGCCAGCAGTTTTCAGGGGGGCAATCAGCCCCAGCATTTT. Protein product: CASSFQGGNQPQHF.

Written as DNA, the CDR3 is TGTGCCAGCAGTGAAATGGGGCAAACTGAAGCTTTCTTT. Residues: CASSEMGQTEAFF. The chain carries TRBV6-1 and TRBJ1-1; TRBD1 is a possible D gene (5 bases). CDR1 MNHNS and CDR2 SASEGT come from the germline V gene. The CDR3 loop spans 13 amino acids. The V end was cut by 2 bases, the J end by 5 bases, with 9 bases between.

J is TRBJ1-1 and V is TRBV13; D gene unclear. V was trimmed by 6 bases and J by 0 bases, leaving 11 bases between them. This CDR3 has 14 residues. Germline V gives CDR1 PRHDT, CDR2 FYEKMQ (reference sequence). CDR3 bases: TGTGCCAGCAGTATCCGGGGAATGAACACTGAAGCTTTCTTT. It translates to CASSIRGMNTEAFF. The complete variable domain, with remaining parts taken from reference TRBV13 and TRBJ1-1, reads AAGVIQSPRHLIKEKRETATLKCYPIPRHDTVYWYQQGPGQDPQFLISFYEKMQSDKGSIPDRFSAQQFSDYHSELNMSSLELGDSALYFCASSIRGMNTEAFFGQGTRLTVV.

The gene calls are TRBV27 and TRBJ2-2; 10 positions match TRBD1. Germline assignment: CDR1 MNHEY and CDR2 SMNVEV (reference sequence). The CDR3 totals 19 residues. V trimming: 5 bases; J trimming: 5 bases; junction bases outside the gene matches: 17. The CDR3 loop is CASSQMGTGVAPMTGELFF. DNA for the CDR3: TGTGCCAGCAGTCAGATGGGGACAGGGGTCGCCCCCATGACCGGGGAGCTGTTTTTT.

V usage is TRBV7-2 and J usage is TRBJ1-2, with 9 bases matching TRBD1. The J segment lost 4 bases and the V segment lost 2 bases, leaving 8 bases of the junction unmatched. CDR1 is SGHTA and CDR2 is FQGNSA in the germline V gene. The CDR3 contains 16 residues. CDR3 coding DNA: TGTGCCAGCAGCTTATCTGGGACAGGGAACCTCTATGGCTACACCTTC. As protein: CASSLSGTGNLYGYTF.

The chain uses TRBV5-1 and TRBJ1-5, with a tentative D call TRBD1 (5 bases). The CDR3 is made up of 14 amino acids. Germline V gives CDR1 SGHRS, CDR2 YFSETQ. Trimming cost V 4 bases and J 7 bases, with 15 bases left between them. CDR3 nucleotides: TGCGCCAGCAGCCCCGGGGGGGTTGGCCAGCCCCAGCATTTT. This gives the protein CASSPGGVGQPQHF.

The chain uses TRBV29-1 and TRBJ2-5; 8 nucleotides match TRBD1. This CDR3 region has 13 residues. Germline values: CDR1 SQVTM, CDR2 ANQGSEA. The V gene end was trimmed by 4 bases and the J gene end by 4 bases; junction bases not matched to a gene: 5. For the CDR3, the DNA is TGCAGCGTTGCGGACAGGGTAGGAGAGACCCAGTACTTC. Translation gives CSVADRVGETQYF.

This rearrangement joins TRBV30 to TRBJ2-3; TRBD2 agrees at 9 bases. Per germline, CDR1 GTSNPN and CDR2 SVGIG (reference sequence). After removal of 1 base from V and 7 bases from J, the junction contained 12 bases not matched to a gene. The CDR3 totals 16 residues. CDR3: CAWSAPLAGRVHTQYF. CDR3 DNA sequence: TGTGCCTGGAGTGCTCCACTAGCGGGCCGAGTCCATACGCAGTATTTT.

V and J are TRBV1 and TRBJ2-1; the D call in the table, TRBD2, was not verified against the DNA. TRBV1 is labeled a pseudogene. This CDR3 is built from 17 residues. Here the CDR3 DNA reads TGCACCAGCAGCCAAGGAGAAGCGGCGGGGGGTTACAATGAGCAGTTCTTC. Protein: CTSSQGEAAGGYNEQFF.

This chain uses TRBV18 with TRBJ2-7; 8 bases fit TRBD1. The CDR3 is 15 residues long. After removal of 5 bases from V and 2 bases from J, the junction contained 8 bases not matched to a gene. Germline V lookup: CDR1 KGHSH, CDR2 LQKENI. CDR3 residues: CASSSRDRLPYEQYF. The CDR3 bases are TGTGCCAGCTCATCCCGGGACAGGTTGCCCTACGAGCAGTACTTC.

The chain uses TRBV5-1 and TRBJ2-3; D unresolved. The CDR3 is 11 residues long. The germline V gene has CDR1 SGHRS and CDR2 YFSETQ. The V end was cut by 8 bases, the J end by 3 bases, with 7 bases between. The CDR3 nucleotides read TGCGCCAGTAGACTGACAGATACGCAGTATTTT. The encoded protein is CASRLTDTQYF. The full variable domain, completed using reference TRBV5-1 and TRBJ2-3, is KAGVTQTPRYLIKTRGQQVTLSCSPISGHRSVSWYQQTPGQGLQFLFEYFSETQRNKGNFPGRFSGRQFSNSRSEMNVSTLELGDSALYLCASRLTDTQYFGPGTRLTVL.

CDR3 amino acids: CASSFGTNNEQFF. CDR3 in DNA: TGTGCCAGCAGCTTCGGGACTAACAATGAGCAGTTCTTC. V gene TRBV7-2 combines with J gene TRBJ2-1; the match to TRBD2 covers 7 bases. In germline, CDR1 is SGHTA, CDR2 FQGNSA. The V and J ends lost 3 bases and 5 bases, in that order; junction bases with no gene match: 1. The CDR3 runs to 13 residues.

This clone was found once. This chain joins TRBV10-1 and TRBJ2-1; TRBD1 aligns across 7 bases. V dropped 5 bases and J dropped 8; count of bases not matched to a gene: 15. Germline lookup yields CDR1 WNHNN and CDR2 SYGVQD (reference sequence). The CDR3 has 16 amino acids. CDR3 nucleotides: TGCGCCAGCAGTCTCCGACAGGGTTCTTCCCCTCATGAGCAGTTCTTC. This sequence encodes CASSLRQGSSPHEQFF.

This clone was counted once. The chain joins TRBV18 to TRBJ2-5; no definite D call. The V end was cut by 1 base, the J end by 2 bases, with 5 bases between. This CDR3 region has 13 residues. Germline V gives CDR1 KGHSH, CDR2 LQKENI. CDR3 region: CASSPLRQETQYF. As DNA, the CDR3 is TGTGCCAGCTCACCACTCAGACAAGAGACCCAGTACTTC.

The chain carries TRBV18 and TRBJ1-4; D is possibly TRBD1 (5 bases). Germline V gene sequence: CDR1 KGHSH, CDR2 LQKENI. The CDR3 length is 12 residues. The ends were cut back, 6 bases at V and 5 bases at J, with 7 bases in the middle. The CDR3 here is CASSRQNEKLFF. CDR3 coding DNA: TGTGCCAGCTCCCGACAGAATGAAAAACTGTTTTTT.

The chain carries TRBV6-5 and TRBJ2-5, with 11 nucleotides matching TRBD1. The CDR3 is 14 residues long. V was clipped by 8 bases and J by 5 bases; unmatched bases: 7. Looked up from germline, CDR1 is MNHEY and CDR2 is SVGAGI. This CDR3 reads CASGRGQGVETQYF. The DNA for the CDR3 is TGTGCCAGCGGAAGGGGACAGGGGGTTGAGACCCAGTACTTC.

This chain joins TRBV19 and TRBJ2-5; 8 positions match TRBD2. The J segment lost 2 bases and the V segment lost 7 bases, leaving 6 bases of the junction unmatched. From germline, CDR1 is LNHDA and CDR2 SQIVND (reference sequence). This CDR3 has 14 residues. In nucleotides, the CDR3 is TGTGCCAGTACGGGAACGGGAGGGCAAGAGACCCAGTACTTC. Its protein is CASTGTGGQETQYF.

The rearrangement joins TRBV5-1 to TRBJ2-5, with a weak D call TRBD1 (5 bases). CDR1 is SGHRS and CDR2 is YFSETQ in the germline V gene. V shed 8 bases and J shed 1 base, with 12 bases lying between them. This CDR3 spans 13 amino acids. The CDR3 DNA follows: TGCGCCAGTAAGACAGCGATCCAAGAGACCCAGTACTTC. This gives the protein CASKTAIQETQYF. Full variable domain (remainder filled in from reference TRBV5-1 and TRBJ2-5): KAGVTQTPRYLIKTRGQQVTLSCSPISGHRSVSWYQQTPGQGLQFLFEYFSETQRNKGNFPGRFSGRQFSNSRSEMNVSTLELGDSALYLCASKTAIQETQYFGPGTRLLVL.

Only one count was recorded for this clone. The V gene is TRBV7-9, the J gene TRBJ2-1; TRBD1 matches at 7 bases. The CDR3 has 18 residues. CDR1 and CDR2 (germline): SEHNR, FQNEAQ (reference sequence). V was pared by 2 bases and J by 0 bases, with 10 bases of the junction left unmatched. CDR3 in DNA: TGTGCCAGCAGCTTATTGTCCCGCCAGGGGGTCTCCTACAATGAGCAGTTCTTC. This codes for CASSLLSRQGVSYNEQFF. The full variable domain, completed using reference TRBV7-9 and TRBJ2-1, is DTGVSQNPRHKITKRGQNVTFRCDPISEHNRLYWYRQTLGQGPEFLTYFQNEAQLEKSRLLSDRFSAERPKGSFSTLEIQRTEQGDSAMYLCASSLLSRQGVSYNEQFFGPGTRLTVL.